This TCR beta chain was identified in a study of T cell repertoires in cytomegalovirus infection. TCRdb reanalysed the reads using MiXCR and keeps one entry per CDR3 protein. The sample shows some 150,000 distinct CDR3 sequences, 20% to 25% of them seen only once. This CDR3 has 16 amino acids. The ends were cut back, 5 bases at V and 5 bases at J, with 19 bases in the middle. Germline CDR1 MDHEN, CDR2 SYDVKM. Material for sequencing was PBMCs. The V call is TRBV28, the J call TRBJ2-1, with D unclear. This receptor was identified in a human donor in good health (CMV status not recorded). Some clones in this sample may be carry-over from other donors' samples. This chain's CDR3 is CASSPPYSGLNNEQFF. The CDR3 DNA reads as TGTGCCAGCAGTCCGCCGTATTCCGGCCTGAACAATGAGCAGTTCTTC.